The present T cell receptor (beta chain) was sequenced within a study of T-cell memory formation after mild COVID-19. From germline, CDR1 is MGHRA and CDR2 YSYEKL. V shed 4 bases and J shed 8 bases, with 18 bases lying between them. This CDR3 has 14 amino acids. TCRdb redid the calling of the 5' RACE reads with MiXCR, one entry per CDR3 protein. The sample lists 49,000 or so distinct CDR3 sequences; about 7% were seen once. This clonotype was seen many times. No antigen is known for it. Points from the study as a whole: Clonal second-wave expansions that peaked on day 37 had unconfirmed SARS-CoV-2 specificity. Shrinking CD4+ clones were chiefly CM and EM; CD8+ ones were chiefly EMRA.

The origin of this receptor is a man younger than 35 who had mild COVID-19 (a few samples of this study predate the infection). Cell type and time point are not known. Sequencing used PBMCs or a T cell subset sorted from them (not recorded which). The chain uses TRBV4-1 and TRBJ2-7; weak D call: TRBD2 (8 bases). The CDR3 sequence: CASSLRGGQYQQYF. The CDR3 coding sequence is TGCGCCAGCAGCCTTCGGGGGGGACAGTACCAGCAGTACTTC.